Following are 6 T cell receptor beta chains from one sample sequenced in a study of blood T cells in healthy people across ages (dated by TCRdb to 2014 to 2015). Library creation used 5' RACE. Sequenced on an Illumina HiSeq 2500. A second PCR of roughly 7 to 12 cycles was run with a J-beta primer mix and a sample-barcoded 5' primer. TCRdb reworked the public reads: Q25 trimming with fastp, MiXCR clone assembly, productive beta chains retained. Identical CDR3 proteins give one entry, which carries the most common genes and DNA. For this sample there are hundreds of thousands of distinct CDR3 sequences; around 25% appear just once. In total, the top ten clones hold about 3% of the sample. This sample also belongs to another study, concerning T cells of mothers and their children.

Sequenced input: blood. All receptors derive from a boy aged 5-17 years in good health.

The chain carries TRBV11-2 and TRBJ1-2; D is unclear. Trimming removed 3 bases at V and 2 bases at J, with 10 bases between. This CDR3 has 14 residues. Germline lookup yields CDR1 SGHAT and CDR2 FQNNGV. The CDR3 DNA sequence: TGTGCCAGCAGCTTCTCAACGGACAACTATGGCTACACCTTC. Translated: CASSFSTDNYGYTF.

There are a few counts of this clonotype. The V gene is TRBV12-3 or TRBV12-4, the J gene TRBJ2-7; possible D gene TRBD2, 5 bases. The CDR3 extends over 12 amino acids. Trimming took 10 bases from V and 6 from J, leaving 16 bases between them. CDR3 nucleotides: TGTGCCACAAGAGGGCGGAGAGGCGAGCAGTACTTC. Its protein is CATRGRRGEQYF.

The table lists this clonotype with a few counts. Germline and junction disagree at one end, which may indicate a read error. This chain uses TRBV5-6 with TRBJ1-4; TRBD1 is a possible D gene (6 bases). The length of the CDR3 is 14 residues. Germline V gene data show CDR1 as SGHDT and CDR2 as YYEEEE. The CDR3 DNA reads as TGTGCCAGCAGCTTAGGACAGTATAATGAAGAACTGTTTTTT. Translation gives CASSLGQYNEELFF.

This clonotype has at least ten counts. The chain joins TRBV28 to TRBJ2-5; D is undetermined. In germline, CDR1 is MDHEN, CDR2 SYDVKM. V was shortened by 5 bases and J by 0 bases, with 16 bases between the two germline ends. This CDR3 comprises 16 residues. CDR3 sequence reads: CASSPGLQPYQETQYF. CDR3 nucleotide sequence: TGTGCCAGCAGTCCCGGCTTACAACCGTACCAAGAGACCCAGTACTTC.

The rearrangement joins TRBV4-2 to TRBJ1-4; D remains unclear. With 3 bases removed from V and 0 bases from J, the gap between germline ends came to 11 bases. CDR3 length: 16 amino acids. CDR1 and CDR2 from the germline V gene are LGHNA and YNFKEQ. As DNA, the CDR3 is TGTGCCAGCAGCCACGGGAACAGAGCAACTAATGAAAAACTGTTTTTT. Translating it yields CASSHGNRATNEKLFF.

CDR3 DNA: TGCAGCGTTGGACAGACCACGGATGAAAAACTGTTTTTT. Its translation: CSVGQTTDEKLFF. The gene calls are TRBV29-1 and TRBJ1-4, with D maybe TRBD1 (5 bases). Germline V gene data show CDR1 as SQVTM and CDR2 as ANQGSEA. V lost 4 bases and J 6 bases, leaving 12 bases between the germline ends. This CDR3 comprises 13 residues.